This T cell receptor beta chain was sequenced during a study of shared clonotypes between healthy human individuals. Study observations and caveats: Tissue TCR repertoires likely differ from these blood-only repertoires. Limited genetic and exposure-history diversity came from having few donors.

With respect to this clone: Its antigen is as yet unknown.

The germline V and J ends were trimmed by 1 base and 0 bases, with 7 bases remaining between them. This CDR3 has 15 residues. CDR1 MNHNS and CDR2 SASEGT come from the germline V gene. Sorted-subset replicate PCR reactions were performed with 150 to 200 ng DNA, corresponding to roughly 30,000 T cell genomes. The method was immunoSEQ multiplex PCR; TCRdb's version includes in-frame clones alone and lacks a portion of them. The sample holds about 660,000 clones; 74% are singletons and the top ten take more than 1.5%. The V and J genes are TRBV6-1 and TRBJ1-3; D unclear. Source material: memory CD4+ T cells sorted from blood. Subset described: CD45RA-negative fraction. The receptor's source is a woman aged 30 to 39 in good health. The CDR3 here is CASSEDGASGNTIYF. The CDR3 region has the DNA TGTGCCAGCAGTGAAGACGGTGCCTCTGGAAACACCATATATTTT.